Listed below are T cell receptor beta chains from one sample, sequenced in a study of T cells in Graves' hyperthyroidism and ophthalmopathy. TCRdb re-called the multiplex PCR reads through MiXCR, storing one row per CDR3 protein. The data show around 350,000 distinct CDR3 sequences, around 14% seen once. Material: blood. Source of these receptors: a woman aged 18-29 years with Graves' hyperthyroidism that later progressed to Graves' ophthalmopathy. Both conserved end residues are part of each CDR3. A D gene is named only where the DNA matches it firmly. A row's size may be missing; if present it is once, few, many or a size class.

d_call: TRBD1
clone_size: many
j_call: TRBJ2-7
v_call: TRBV28
cdr3_nt: TGTGCCAGCCGTTGGGACAGGGGCTACGAGCAGTACTTC
cdr3_aa: CASRWDRGYEQYF

d_call: NA
clone_size: many
j_call: TRBJ2-3
v_call: TRBV20-1
cdr3_nt: TGCAGTGCTAGAGATTGGCTTCTACCAGATACGCAGTATTTT
cdr3_aa: CSARDWLLPDTQYF

d_call: NA
clone_size: NA
j_call: TRBJ1-1
v_call: TRBV24-1
cdr3_nt: TGTGCCACCTCCCGTAAAGGGAACACTGAAGCTTTCTTT
cdr3_aa: CATSRKGNTEAFF

d_call: TRBD1
clone_size: many
j_call: TRBJ1-5
v_call: TRBV28
cdr3_nt: TGTGCCAGCAGTCCTCCCTTCGACAGGGGTAATCAGCCCCAGCATTTT
cdr3_aa: CASSPPFDRGNQPQHF

d_call: NA
clone_size: many
j_call: TRBJ1-5
v_call: TRBV24-1
cdr3_nt: TGTGCCACCAGTGACCCAGGGAAGGGCAATCAGCCCCAGCATTTT
cdr3_aa: CATSDPGKGNQPQHF

d_call: TRBD2
clone_size: NA
j_call: TRBJ2-1
v_call: TRBV7-2
cdr3_nt: TGTGCCAGCAGCCGCCGGGTTAGCGGGAGCGATAGCTCCTACAATGAGCAGTTCTTC
cdr3_aa: CASSRRVSGSDSSYNEQFF

d_call: NA
clone_size: NA
j_call: TRBJ2-2
v_call: TRBV19
cdr3_nt: TGTGCCACAAACAGGGCGGGCACCGGGGAGCTGTTTTTT
cdr3_aa: CATNRAGTGELFF

d_call: NA
clone_size: NA
j_call: TRBJ2-1
v_call: TRBV9
cdr3_nt: TGTGCCAGCAGCGTAGGGGGACCCGTCGATGAGCAGTTCTTC
cdr3_aa: CASSVGGPVDEQFF

d_call: TRBD2
clone_size: many
j_call: TRBJ2-7
v_call: TRBV20-1
cdr3_nt: TGCAGTGCTAATAGCTACCGGACTAGCGGGAGCTGGTACGAGCAGTACTTC
cdr3_aa: CSANSYRTSGSWYEQYF

d_call: TRBD2
clone_size: few
j_call: TRBJ2-7
v_call: TRBV7-2
cdr3_nt: TGTGCCAGCAGCTTAACTAGCGGAGTCTACGAGCAGTACTTC
cdr3_aa: CASSLTSGVYEQYF

d_call: NA
clone_size: many
j_call: TRBJ2-7
v_call: TRBV4-2
cdr3_nt: TGTGCCAGCAGCCGCGTCCCGATAGCGGAATTATACGAGCAGTACTTC
cdr3_aa: CASSRVPIAELYEQYF

d_call: NA
clone_size: many
j_call: TRBJ2-7
v_call: TRBV6-6
cdr3_nt: TGTGCCAGCAGTTACCTAATAGCGGCCACCCTCCCCCGGTACGAGCAGTACTTC
cdr3_aa: CASSYLIAATLPRYEQYF

d_call: TRBD1
clone_size: many
j_call: TRBJ1-5
v_call: TRBV20-1
cdr3_nt: TGCAGTGCTATGGGACAGATTAGCAATCAGCCCCAGCATTTT
cdr3_aa: CSAMGQISNQPQHF

d_call: NA
clone_size: many
j_call: TRBJ2-1
v_call: TRBV10-3
cdr3_nt: TGTGCCATCAGTGATCGAGCCGGAAGGGATGAGCAGTTCTTC
cdr3_aa: CAISDRAGRDEQFF

d_call: TRBD1
clone_size: NA
j_call: TRBJ2-7
v_call: TRBV10-3
cdr3_nt: TGTGCCATCAGGGATGACAGGGGTGGCTACGAGCAGTACTTC
cdr3_aa: CAIRDDRGGYEQYF

d_call: TRBD1
clone_size: few
j_call: TRBJ1-5
v_call: TRBV7-9
cdr3_nt: TGTGCCAGCAGCTCTTCATTTGGACAGGGGAATCAGCCCCAGCATTTT
cdr3_aa: CASSSSFGQGNQPQHF

d_call: NA
clone_size: many
j_call: TRBJ2-7
v_call: TRBV27
cdr3_nt: TGTGCCAGCAGTCCCCTCTTTTACGAGCAGTACTTC
cdr3_aa: CASSPLFYEQYF

d_call: TRBD1
clone_size: NA
j_call: TRBJ2-7
v_call: TRBV3-1
cdr3_nt: TGTGCCAGCAGCCAAGTCCGACAGGGCGTCTACGAGCAGTACTTC
cdr3_aa: CASSQVRQGVYEQYF

d_call: TRBD2
clone_size: NA
j_call: TRBJ2-5
v_call: TRBV4-1
cdr3_nt: TGCGCCAGCAGCCAAGATGAGTCCAGCGGGAGGGGAGGGGAGACCCAGTACTTC
cdr3_aa: CASSQDESSGRGGETQYF

d_call: NA
clone_size: many
j_call: TRBJ2-2
v_call: TRBV6-1
cdr3_nt: TGTGCCAGCAGTGCCCGGGTCTCGAACACCGGGGAGCTGTTTTTT
cdr3_aa: CASSARVSNTGELFF

d_call: NA
clone_size: NA
j_call: TRBJ1-1
v_call: TRBV14
cdr3_nt: TGTGCCAGCAGCCAGGGATCATCAGGATACACTGAAGCTTTCTTT
cdr3_aa: CASSQGSSGYTEAFF

d_call: NA
clone_size: NA
j_call: TRBJ2-1
v_call: TRBV18
cdr3_nt: TGTGCCAGCTCACCGGGGGGAAACTCCTACAATGAGCAGTTCTTC
cdr3_aa: CASSPGGNSYNEQFF

d_call: TRBD2
clone_size: few
j_call: TRBJ2-7
v_call: TRBV6-1
cdr3_nt: TGTGCCAGCAAAAACTCTAGCGGGATCTCCTACGAGCAGTACTTC
cdr3_aa: CASKNSSGISYEQYF

d_call: TRBD1
clone_size: few
j_call: TRBJ2-3
v_call: TRBV4-2
cdr3_nt: TGTGCCAGCAGCCAAGTCCGGGACAGGGACACAGATACGCAGTATTTT
cdr3_aa: CASSQVRDRDTDTQYF

d_call: NA
clone_size: NA
j_call: TRBJ2-2
v_call: TRBV7-9
cdr3_nt: TGTGCCAGCAGCTTCCACTTCTCGAACACCGGGGAGCTGTTTTTT
cdr3_aa: CASSFHFSNTGELFF

d_call: TRBD2
clone_size: many
j_call: TRBJ2-1
v_call: TRBV6-1
cdr3_nt: TGTGCCAGCAGTTGGGGACTAGCGGGACACAATGAGCAGTTCTTC
cdr3_aa: CASSWGLAGHNEQFF

d_call: NA
clone_size: few
j_call: TRBJ2-1
v_call: TRBV5-4
cdr3_nt: TGTGCCAGCTTTCACCCGACCTACAATGAGCAGTTCTTC
cdr3_aa: CASFHPTYNEQFF

d_call: NA
clone_size: NA
j_call: TRBJ2-7
v_call: TRBV27
cdr3_nt: TGTGCCAGCAGTTCCGAAGGGAATCCCTACGAGCAGTACTTC
cdr3_aa: CASSSEGNPYEQYF

d_call: NA
clone_size: many
j_call: TRBJ2-7
v_call: TRBV28
cdr3_nt: TGTGCCAGCAGTCAACCAGGGATCCACGAGCAGTACTTC
cdr3_aa: CASSQPGIHEQYF

d_call: TRBD1
clone_size: once
j_call: TRBJ1-6
v_call: TRBV30
cdr3_nt: TGTGCCTGGAACAGGGGGAATAATTCACCCCTCCACTTT
cdr3_aa: CAWNRGNNSPLHF

d_call: TRBD2
clone_size: many
j_call: TRBJ2-7
v_call: TRBV6-2/TRBV6-3
cdr3_nt: TGTGCCAGCAGCCCCGGTCCATTCGCGGGGGTTTGGGTGTACGAGCAGTACTTC
cdr3_aa: CASSPGPFAGVWVYEQYF

d_call: NA
clone_size: many
j_call: TRBJ1-2
v_call: TRBV7-2
cdr3_nt: TGTGCCAGCAGCTTAGGGGGAGCTAGCTACACCTTC
cdr3_aa: CASSLGGASYTF

d_call: TRBD2
clone_size: many
j_call: TRBJ2-1
v_call: TRBV20-1
cdr3_nt: TGCAGTGCTAGCGTCGGACTAGCGGGTGAGCAGTTCTTC
cdr3_aa: CSASVGLAGEQFF